The 21 T cell receptor beta chains below all came from one sample that was sequenced in a study of glioma-infiltrating T cells after dendritic cell vaccination. Time point indicated: after dendritic cell vaccination, including at tumor progression/relapse. Libraries were prepared by immunoSEQ multiplex PCR; TCRdb keeps only in-frame clonotypes and omits some of them. This sample has 75,000 to 85,000 clones, with around 86% found just once. Sample: blood, taken after dendritic cell vaccination. The receptors shown here come from a human donor with glioblastoma.

This chain connects TRBV4-3 to TRBJ1-1; a weak D match, TRBD1 (5 bases). The CDR3 has 15 residues. The V end lost 4 bases, the J end lost 1 base, and 13 bases lay between the germline ends. Per germline, CDR1 LGHNA and CDR2 YSLEER. CDR3 sequence reads: CASSRGWRENTEAFF. The CDR3 bases are TGCGCCAGCAGCCGGGGGTGGAGGGAGAACACTGAAGCTTTCTTT.

The chain recombines TRBV28 with TRBJ2-7; D gene ambiguous. The CDR3 spans 12 residues. The V gene's germline CDR1 is MDHEN and CDR2 SYDVKM. Trimming shortened V by 2 bases and J by 4 bases, and 6 bases separated the two germline ends. The DNA for the CDR3 is TGTGCCAGCAGTTTAGCAGGATACGAGCAGTACTTC. Encoded protein: CASSLAGYEQYF.

The V and J genes are TRBV18 and TRBJ1-2; 8 bases line up with TRBD1. The germline V gene encodes CDR1 KGHSH and CDR2 LQKENI. The CDR3 runs to 14 residues. V was pared by 4 bases and J by 3 bases, with 4 bases of the junction left unmatched. CDR3 loop: CASSLQGADYGYTF. CDR3 coding DNA: TGTGCCAGCTCACTTCAGGGGGCAGACTATGGCTACACCTTC. Based on the CDR3 plus reference TRBV18 and TRBJ1-2, the full variable domain is NAGVMQNPRHLVRRRGQEARLRCSPMKGHSHVYWYRQLPEEGLKFMVYLQKENIIDESGMPKERFSAEFPKEGPSILRIQQVVRGDSAAYFCASSLQGADYGYTFGSGTRLTVV.

The chain couples TRBV29-1 to TRBJ2-1, with a possible D match to TRBD1 (5 bases). V was shortened by 4 bases and J by 8 bases, with 12 bases between the two germline ends. Germline CDR1 reads SQVTM; CDR2 reads ANQGSEA. The CDR3 is 12 residues long. CDR3 protein: CSVVRRVDEQFF. For the CDR3, the DNA is TGCAGCGTTGTACGCAGGGTAGATGAGCAGTTCTTC.

The V gene is TRBV6-5, the J gene TRBJ2-1; D might be TRBD1 (6 bases). This CDR3 is 15 amino acids long. Trimming cost V 6 bases and J 4 bases, with 16 bases left between them. The germline CDR1 and CDR2 sequences are MNHEY and SVGAGI. The CDR3 nucleotides read TGTGCCAGCAGACTTAGAGGGGACACTTACAATGAGCAGTTCTTC. Amino acids: CASRLRGDTYNEQFF.

This chain uses TRBV4-2 with TRBJ1-2; 8 nucleotides agree with TRBD1. The V gene end was trimmed by 0 bases and the J gene end by 5 bases; junction bases not matched to a gene: 5. CDR3 length equals 15 residues. Germline V lookup: CDR1 LGHNA, CDR2 YNFKEQ. CDR3 in amino acids: CASSQEVTGDYGYTF. The CDR3 nucleotides are TGTGCCAGCAGCCAAGAAGTGACAGGGGATTATGGCTACACCTTC.

The genes are TRBV5-4 and TRBJ2-5; D call uncertain. The CDR3 has 13 amino acids. The germline CDR1 and CDR2 sequences are SGHNT and YYREEE (reference sequence). The V end lost 2 bases, the J end lost 5 bases, and 10 bases lay between the germline ends. CDR3 region: CASSLDSQETQYF. The DNA of the CDR3 is TGTGCCAGCAGCTTAGACTCTCAGGAGACCCAGTACTTC.

The chain joins TRBV5-1 to TRBJ2-1; weak D call: TRBD2 (5 bases). Looked up from germline, CDR1 is SGHRS and CDR2 is YFSETQ. The CDR3 is 14 residues long. V lost 0 bases to trimming and J lost 2 bases, with 6 bases between them. CDR3 sequence reads: CASSLAGTYNEQFF. CDR3 sequence (DNA): TGCGCCAGCAGCTTGGCGGGGACCTACAATGAGCAGTTCTTC. The entire variable domain, with the rest obtained from reference TRBV5-1 and TRBJ2-1, is as follows: KAGVTQTPRYLIKTRGQQVTLSCSPISGHRSVSWYQQTPGQGLQFLFEYFSETQRNKGNFPGRFSGRQFSNSRSEMNVSTLELGDSALYLCASSLAGTYNEQFFGPGTRLTVL.

The rearrangement links TRBV6-6 to TRBJ2-5; TRBD2 matches 10 bases. From germline, CDR1 is MNHNY and CDR2 SVGAGI (reference sequence). The CDR3 is made up of 15 amino acids. Trimming cost V 0 bases and J 5 bases; bases outside gene matches: 3. CDR3 residues: CASSYSLAGGETQYF. The CDR3 DNA is TGTGCCAGCAGTTACTCGTTAGCGGGAGGCGAGACCCAGTACTTC.

The gene calls are TRBV2 and TRBJ2-2; perhaps TRBD1 as D (6 bases). V was clipped by 6 bases and J by 0 bases, with 14 bases between them. This CDR3 is built from 16 residues. Germline V gene lookup returns CDR1 SNHLY and CDR2 FYNNEI. Here the CDR3 reads CASSPTGPTNTGELFF. The CDR3 DNA reads TGTGCCAGCAGCCCTACAGGGCCCACGAACACCGGGGAGCTGTTTTTT.

Only one count was recorded for this clone. The chain links TRBV7-9 to TRBJ1-1; the match to TRBD1 covers 8 bases. J gave up 4 bases and V 5 bases, and 9 bases lay outside the gene matches. CDR1 is SEHNR, CDR2 FQNEAQ, per germline (reference sequence). The CDR3 length is 15 residues. The CDR3 nucleotides read TGTGCCAGCAGCCGACCGACAGGGGATATCACTGAAGCTTTCTTT. Its protein is CASSRPTGDITEAFF.

This clone was observed once. The chain couples TRBV6-4 to TRBJ2-5; 9 positions match TRBD1. V lost 4 bases, J lost 5 bases, and 8 bases stayed unmatched. The CDR3 spans 15 residues. Germline lookup yields CDR1 MRHNA and CDR2 SNTAGT. The CDR3 here is CASSATGGGGETQYF. CDR3 coding DNA: TGTGCCAGCAGTGCCACAGGGGGCGGAGGGGAGACCCAGTACTTC.

This sequence joins TRBV4-3 and TRBJ1-1, with D unresolved. The ends were cut back, 2 bases at V and 6 bases at J, with 10 bases in the middle. CDR1 LGHNA and CDR2 YSLEER come from the germline V gene. This CDR3 is 13 amino acids long. In DNA form, the CDR3 reads TGCGCCAGCAGCCAAACAGACGGGGCTGAAGCTTTCTTT. Translated: CASSQTDGAEAFF.

The J gene is TRBJ2-1, the V gene TRBV6-4; 9 bases map to TRBD2. V lost 0 bases and J lost 4; bases outside the gene matches: 4. This CDR3 contains 16 residues. The germline V gene encodes CDR1 MRHNA and CDR2 SNTAGT. The CDR3: CASSDSPSGVYNEQFF. CDR3 DNA sequence: TGTGCCAGCAGTGACTCCCCTAGCGGGGTGTACAATGAGCAGTTCTTC.

The genes are TRBV19 and TRBJ2-1, with TRBD2 matching over 11 bases. This CDR3 has 16 amino acids. Germline values: CDR1 LNHDA, CDR2 SQIVND (reference sequence). V lost 3 bases and J lost 7; bases outside the gene matches: 8. DNA of the CDR3: TGTGCCAGTAGTATTATAGCGGGGGGGCTACGGAATGAGCAGTTCTTC. Translation: CASSIIAGGLRNEQFF. The entire variable domain, with the rest obtained from reference TRBV19 and TRBJ2-1, is as follows: DGGITQSPKYLFRKEGQNVTLSCEQNLNHDAMYWYRQDPGQGLRLIYYSQIVNDFQKGDIAEGYSVSREKKESFPLTVTSAQKNPTAFYLCASSIIAGGLRNEQFFGPGTRLTVL.

V is TRBV15 and J is TRBJ2-3; the match to TRBD2 covers 10 bases. The CDR3 covers 16 residues. The trim removed 3 bases at V and 1 base at J, leaving 4 bases unmatched. Germline-derived CDR1 and CDR2 are LNHNV and YYDKDF (reference sequence). The CDR3 bases are TGTGCCACCAGCAGTCGCAGCGGGGGGGGCACAGATACGCAGTATTTT. It encodes CATSSRSGGGTDTQYF.

The rearrangement links TRBV7-3 to TRBJ2-1; 10 bases are a match to TRBD2. The germline V gene has CDR1 SGHTA and CDR2 FQGTGA. V dropped 6 bases and J dropped 2; count of bases not matched to a gene: 4. The CDR3 consists of 15 residues. The CDR3 loop is CASSLAGGTYNEQFF. DNA of the CDR3: TGTGCCAGCAGTTTAGCGGGAGGAACCTACAATGAGCAGTTCTTC.

The chain carries TRBV2 and TRBJ1-1; no definite D call. Trimming stripped 3 bases from V and 1 base from J, with 9 bases between. The CDR3 length is 14 residues. CDR1 is SNHLY, CDR2 FYNNEI, per germline. The chain's CDR3 is CASSEKERNTEAFF. CDR3 bases: TGTGCCAGCAGTGAGAAGGAGAGGAACACTGAAGCTTTCTTT. Using reference TRBV2 and TRBJ1-1 for the parts outside the CDR3, the full variable domain is EPEVTQTPSHQVTQMGQEVILRCVPISNHLYFYWYRQILGQKVEFLVSFYNNEISEKSEIFDDQFSVERPDGSNFTLKIRSTKLEDSAMYFCASSEKERNTEAFFGQGTRLTVV.

The chain links TRBV12-5 to TRBJ2-3, with 9 bases that match TRBD1. Germline lookup yields CDR1 LGHNT and CDR2 FRNRAP. The trim removed 2 bases at V and 6 bases at J, leaving 12 bases unmatched. This CDR3 comprises 17 residues. Written as DNA, the CDR3 is TGTGCTAGTGGTTTGCCCACAAACAGGGGGCGCGATGATACGCAGTATTTT. Amino acids: CASGLPTNRGRDDTQYF.

The chain joins TRBV11-3 to TRBJ2-6; 11 bases align to TRBD1. The CDR3 spans 17 residues. V trimming: 4 bases; J trimming: 2 bases; junction bases outside the gene matches: 4. CDR1 SGHNT and CDR2 YENEEA come from the germline V gene. As DNA, the CDR3 is TGTGCCAGCAGCTCACCGGGACAGGGGGCTGGGGCCAACGTCCTGACTTTC. Translation: CASSSPGQGAGANVLTF.

This clone was seen a single time. The V call is TRBV27, the J call TRBJ1-4; 8 nucleotides match TRBD1. CDR3 length equals 13 residues. Germline V gene sequence: CDR1 MNHEY, CDR2 SMNVEV (reference sequence). V lost 3 bases to trimming and J lost 14 bases; unmatched junction nucleotides: 8. CDR3 bases: TGTGCCAGCAGTTTCAGGGGGCAGAGCGCTCTGTTTTTT. Its translation is CASSFRGQSALFF.